Listed below are T cell receptor beta chains from one sample, sequenced in a study of human T cells and chemical hapten exposure. One entry per CDR3 protein, called by TCRdb with MiXCR from the RACE reads. The sample consists of some 77,000 distinct CDR3 sequences, 8.5% to 9.5% of them appearing once. Sequencing was done on a sample of whole blood. These receptors were obtained from a female donor in good health. Some clones in this sample may be carry-over from other donors' samples. Both conserved end residues are part of each CDR3. A row's size may be missing; if present it is once, few, many or a size class.

clone size,V gene,CDR3 protein
few,TRBV20-1,CSARLGGGASYNEQFF
many,TRBV3-1,CASSQAGGSDTQYF
.,TRBV29-1,CSVEARGMEAFF
many,TRBV20-1,CSAREDFRGLGADTQYF
.,TRBV7-8,CASSLITGGEAFF
.,TRBV3-1,CASSQSGAKAQYF
many,TRBV6-2/TRBV6-3,CASCVATSTDTQYF
many,TRBV7-7,CASSLYSKGTQETQYF
.,TRBV6-5,CASSYSSIWQFRKTGGSTDTQYF
few,TRBV20-1,CSARLISGGATDTQYF
many,TRBV9,CASGTLNTEAFF
.,TRBV7-2,CASSLHPPGRNTDTQYF
few,TRBV11-3,CASSLGHGKYTDTQYF
many,TRBV5-1,CASSLDDGAKKAFF
.,TRBV3-1,CASSVGPYEQYF
many,TRBV29-1,CSVEEEKLFF
many,TRBV12-3/TRBV12-4,CASSFSVFRSPLHF
few,TRBV5-6,CASSLAISTGRVGTEAFF
.,TRBV11-3,CASSRNPRTGNQPQHF
many,TRBV5-1,CASSLDYGYTF
few,TRBV4-3,CASSQEPGRGGADTQYF
.,TRBV20-1,CSAIRQGTNTDTQYF
few,TRBV12-3/TRBV12-4,CASSSTGAHSPLHF
many,TRBV5-1,CASSLDMYENEKLFF
few,TRBV29-1,CSVQRQDGQAFF
many,TRBV27,CASRMDRYSTEAFF
many,TRBV7-6,CASSPEALNTEAFF